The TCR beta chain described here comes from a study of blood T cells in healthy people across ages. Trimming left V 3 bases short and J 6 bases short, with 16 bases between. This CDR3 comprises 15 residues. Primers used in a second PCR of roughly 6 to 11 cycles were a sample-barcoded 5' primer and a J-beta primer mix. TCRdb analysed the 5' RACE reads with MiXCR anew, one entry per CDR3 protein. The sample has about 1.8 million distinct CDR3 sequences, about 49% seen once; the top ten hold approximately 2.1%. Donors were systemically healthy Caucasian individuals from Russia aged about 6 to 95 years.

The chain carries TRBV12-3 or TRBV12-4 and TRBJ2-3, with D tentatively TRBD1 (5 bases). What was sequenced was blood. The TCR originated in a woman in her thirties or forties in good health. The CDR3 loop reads CASSFMGRVKDTQYF. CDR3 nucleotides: TGTGCCAGCAGTTTCATGGGCAGGGTGAAGGATACGCAGTATTTT.